Below, 12 T cell receptor beta chains from the same sample are listed, as sequenced in a study of cytomegalovirus exposure and HLA in healthy donors. Amplification used 60 Vbeta primers and 13 Jbeta primers. Repertoires were generated with immunoSEQ multiplex PCR, while TCRdb's copy carries only in-frame clones and drops some. The table shows about 140,000 clones, with roughly 80% occurring only once. Input material: PBMCs. The source is a woman in her forties or fifties in good health and CMV-seropositive.

The chain has TRBV5-1 and TRBJ2-5; 7 bases fit TRBD1. Germline values: CDR1 SGHRS, CDR2 YFSETQ. Unmatched junction bases numbered 2, after V lost 4 bases and J lost 2 bases. The CDR3 is made up of 13 amino acids. As DNA, the CDR3 is TGCGCCAGCAGCCGACAGGGTCAAGAGACCCAGTACTTC. It yields the protein CASSRQGQETQYF.

The V call is TRBV28, the J call TRBJ1-2; 8 bases fit TRBD1. CDR3 size: 15 residues. With 5 bases clipped from V and 3 bases from J, the junction kept 8 bases outside the gene matches. CDR1 is MDHEN, CDR2 SYDVKM, per germline. As DNA, the CDR3 is TGTGCCAGCAGTACTGACAGGGGACGAGACTATGGCTACACCTTC. Translated, it gives CASSTDRGRDYGYTF.

V gene TRBV5-6 combines with J gene TRBJ1-1; weak D call: TRBD1 (5 bases). The length of the CDR3 is 16 residues. Trimming took off 3 bases at V and 0 bases at J, with 15 bases between the two ends. Per the germline V gene, CDR1 is SGHDT and CDR2 is YYEEEE. The chain's CDR3 is CASSSDTGAMNTEAFF. The CDR3 nucleotides are TGTGCCAGCAGCTCTGACACAGGAGCAATGAACACTGAAGCTTTCTTT.

For this clone: At one end, the junction sequence differs from germline, possibly due to a read error. The rearrangement joins TRBV6-1 to TRBJ2-5; D is uncertain. This CDR3 is built from 15 residues. Germline-derived CDR1 and CDR2 are MNHNS and SASEGT. CDR3 DNA: TGTGCCAGCAGTGAAGGTGCCAGGTGGCCAGAGACCCAGCACTTC. Protein: CASSEGARWPETQHF.

This rearrangement joins TRBV18 to TRBJ2-2, with a possible D match to TRBD1 (6 bases). Per the germline V gene, CDR1 is KGHSH and CDR2 is LQKENI. Deletions cut 1 base from V and 6 bases from J, with 15 bases between. This CDR3 comprises 16 residues. CDR3 nucleotide sequence: TGTGCCAGCTCACCACGAGAACAGGGTTTCTCCGGGGAGCTGTTTTTT. As protein: CASSPREQGFSGELFF.

The chain recombines TRBV5-6 with TRBJ1-1; 10 nucleotides match TRBD1. The CDR3 runs to 15 residues. With V trimmed by 6 bases and J by 4 bases, 9 bases remained unmatched. Germline assignment: CDR1 SGHDT and CDR2 YYEEEE. DNA of the CDR3: TGTGCCAGCATCGCGACGACAGGGGGCATCACTGAAGCTTTCTTT. This translates into CASIATTGGITEAFF.

In the case of this clone: The sample contains more than one DNA sequence encoding this CDR3. This rearrangement joins TRBV6-5 to TRBJ2-7, with D maybe TRBD1 (5 bases). This CDR3 is built from 15 residues. Germline loops: CDR1 MNHEY, CDR2 SVGAGI. V was cut by 2 bases and J by 1 base, with 12 bases left in between. The CDR3 bases are TGTGCCAGCAGTTACAGTGGGGCGGTATCCTACGAGCAGTACTTC. Protein sequence: CASSYSGAVSYEQYF.

The chain recombines TRBV15 with TRBJ2-7; 8 bases map to TRBD1. The CDR3 spans 12 residues. Germline values: CDR1 LNHNV, CDR2 YYDKDF (reference sequence). V lost 3 bases to trimming and J lost 6 bases; unmatched junction nucleotides: 1. CDR3 sequence (DNA): TGTGCCACCAGCAGTACAGGGGGCGAGCAGTACTTC. Its protein product is CATSSTGGEQYF.

This clone has more than one count but fewer than ten. The chain has TRBV6-5 and TRBJ1-2, with D maybe TRBD1 (5 bases). Germline values: CDR1 MNHEY, CDR2 SVGAGI. CDR3 size: 14 residues. V dropped 10 bases and J dropped 8 bases, with 23 bases sitting between them. CDR3 DNA: TGTGCCACCTCGATTGGCCAGACAGTTGGGGGCTACACCTTC. This gives the protein CATSIGQTVGGYTF.

The rearrangement joins TRBV2 to TRBJ2-5; D call uncertain. Germline lookup yields CDR1 SNHLY and CDR2 FYNNEI. V was trimmed by 2 bases and J by 1 base, leaving 11 bases between them. The CDR3 consists of 15 residues. CDR3 amino acids: CASSENQQFQETQYF. The DNA for the CDR3 is TGTGCCAGCAGTGAAAACCAACAGTTCCAAGAGACCCAGTACTTC. The whole variable domain, remainder taken from reference TRBV2 and TRBJ2-5, is EPEVTQTPSHQVTQMGQEVILRCVPISNHLYFYWYRQILGQKVEFLVSFYNNEISEKSEIFDDQFSVERPDGSNFTLKIRSTKLEDSAMYFCASSENQQFQETQYFGPGTRLLVL.

The chain has TRBV29-1 and TRBJ2-1; D unresolved. V was pared by 0 bases and J by 10 bases, with 10 bases between. This CDR3 is built from 12 residues. From germline, CDR1 is SQVTM and CDR2 ANQGSEA. This CDR3 is CSVEDPRVEQFF. The CDR3 nucleotides are TGCAGCGTTGAAGACCCTCGGGTGGAGCAGTTCTTC.

The chain couples TRBV15 to TRBJ2-2; unclear D gene. This CDR3 has 15 residues. Per germline, CDR1 LNHNV and CDR2 YYDKDF (reference sequence). The V end was cut by 0 bases, the J end by 9 bases, with 14 bases between. The CDR3, as DNA: TGTGCCACCAGCAGAGACGTCGGGTCGCGTCGGGAGCTGTTTTTT. Translated, it gives CATSRDVGSRRELFF.